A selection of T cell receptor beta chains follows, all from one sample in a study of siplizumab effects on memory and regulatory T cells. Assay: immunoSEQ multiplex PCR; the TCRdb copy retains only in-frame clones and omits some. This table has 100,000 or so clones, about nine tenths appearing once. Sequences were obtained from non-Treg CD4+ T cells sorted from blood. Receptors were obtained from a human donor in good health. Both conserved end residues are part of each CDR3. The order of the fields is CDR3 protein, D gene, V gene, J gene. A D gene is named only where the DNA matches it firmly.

CASSPLGQGQGKAGELFF	.	TRBV4-1	TRBJ2-2
CASSEWRGLADF	TRBD2	TRBV6-1	TRBJ2-7
CASRWAGNTGELFF	.	TRBV6-5	TRBJ2-2
CASADPGTDTQYF	.	TRBV6-5	TRBJ2-3
CASSRTRQQPQHF	.	TRBV6-5	TRBJ1-5
CASSPLPGQGEYEQYF	TRBD1	TRBV28	TRBJ2-7
CASSHLEGRQYF	.	TRBV7-2	TRBJ2-7
CASSLRSGGVSGANVLTF	.	TRBV7-8	TRBJ2-6
CASGLVVQRSSYNEQFF	.	TRBV12-5	TRBJ2-1
CASSIESTNEKLFF	.	TRBV19	TRBJ1-4
CASSLYVGAAGELFF	.	TRBV7-9	TRBJ2-2
CASSAGGGGETQYF	.	TRBV2	TRBJ2-5
CASSRPGLAYNEQFF	TRBD2	TRBV7-2	TRBJ2-1
CASSQSTSAIRNEQFF	TRBD2	TRBV4-1	TRBJ2-1
CSAGRAHEQYF	.	TRBV20-1	TRBJ2-7
CASSFELAGTYEQYF	TRBD2	TRBV27	TRBJ2-7
CASSTTRERDEQYF	.	TRBV10-1	TRBJ2-7
CASSHLDIISYNEQFF	.	TRBV4-1	TRBJ2-1
CASSYTLTVDNEQFF	.	TRBV11-3	TRBJ2-1
CASSLGETQYF	.	TRBV6-6	TRBJ2-5
CASSVLGNQPQHF	.	TRBV25-1	TRBJ1-5
CAWSVLWGQFF	.	TRBV30	TRBJ2-1
CASSPQKNTEAFF	.	TRBV18	TRBJ1-1
CASSQGVGSGPQHF	.	TRBV4-2	TRBJ1-5
CASSYPPLFGYTF	.	TRBV6-6	TRBJ1-2
CASSSGRVGEKLFF	.	TRBV7-9	TRBJ1-4
CASSLGSSSYNTGELFF	.	TRBV5-5	TRBJ2-2
CASSQVGLNTEAFF	.	TRBV4-3	TRBJ1-1
CASSQAGGYNEKLFF	.	TRBV4-1	TRBJ1-4
CASRDQPNTGELFF	.	TRBV2	TRBJ2-2
CASSPRGKPNYGYTF	.	TRBV18	TRBJ1-2
CASSLASGDIKNIQYF	.	TRBV5-1	TRBJ2-4
CASSRTDYTGELFF	.	TRBV5-1	TRBJ2-2
CASSEGLNTYNEQFF	TRBD2	TRBV5-4	TRBJ2-1
CASSRDTYEQYF	.	TRBV11-3	TRBJ2-7